Presented here are 21 T cell receptor beta chains from one specimen sequenced in a study of cytomegalovirus exposure and HLA in healthy donors. With 60 Vbeta and 13 Jbeta primers, the PCR was carried out. Clones were sequenced by immunoSEQ multiplex PCR, and TCRdb holds only the in-frame ones, with some missing. The sample yields 90,000 to 120,000 clones, around 72% seen once. The sequenced material came from PBMCs. These receptors came from a woman in her thirties or forties in good health and CMV-seropositive.

The gene calls are TRBV25-1 and TRBJ2-1; 13 bases fit TRBD2. The CDR3 totals 17 residues. J was trimmed by 7 bases and V by 4 bases; bases with no gene match: 10. Germline values: CDR1 MGHDK, CDR2 SYGVNS. CDR3 nucleotide sequence: TGTGCCAGCAGTGGACTCCAGTGGGGACTAGCGGGGAATGAGCAGTTCTTC. Residues: CASSGLQWGLAGNEQFF. Variable domain in full (rest from reference TRBV25-1 and TRBJ2-1): EADIYQTPRYLVIGTGKKITLECSQTMGHDKMYWYQQDPGMELHLIHYSYGVNSTEKGDLSSESTVSRIRTEHFPLTLESARPSHTSQYLCASSGLQWGLAGNEQFFGPGTRLTVL.

The chain joins TRBV6-1 to TRBJ2-3; 7 bases align to TRBD2. The ends lost 0 bases at V and 4 bases at J; junction bases unmatched: 7. Germline lookup yields CDR1 MNHNS and CDR2 SASEGT. The CDR3 runs to 16 residues. Here the CDR3 reads CASSEAMTSTSDTQYF. The CDR3 coding sequence is TGTGCCAGCAGTGAAGCCATGACTAGCACTTCAGATACGCAGTATTTT.

The V and J genes are TRBV30 and TRBJ2-5, with 9 bases that match TRBD2. The CDR3 totals 14 residues. V gave up 0 bases and J gave up 4 bases; unmatched junction bases: 3. Germline CDR1 and CDR2: GTSNPN and SVGIG (reference sequence). The CDR3 is CAWSVGGGGETQYF. In nucleotides, the CDR3 is TGTGCCTGGAGTGTGGGCGGGGGGGGAGAGACCCAGTACTTC.

This sequence joins TRBV28 and TRBJ1-4; TRBD1 aligns across 8 bases. The germline V gene encodes CDR1 MDHEN and CDR2 SYDVKM. Losses at the gene ends were 5 bases for V and 8 bases for J; bases not matched to a gene: 4. The CDR3 runs to 13 residues. The CDR3, as DNA: TGTGCCAGCAGTAGACAGGGGAGAGAAAAACTGTTTTTT. The encoded protein is CASSRQGREKLFF.

This chain joins TRBV5-1 and TRBJ2-7, with TRBD1 identical over 9 bases. After removal of 3 bases from V and 6 bases from J, the junction contained 7 bases not matched to a gene. Germline CDR1 is SGHRS and CDR2 is YFSETQ. The CDR3 runs to 14 residues. CDR3 coding DNA: TGCGCCAGCAGCTCCGGACAGGGGACGGGCGAGCAGTACTTC. Translating gives CASSSGQGTGEQYF.

The rearrangement links TRBV9 to TRBJ1-1, with unresolved D. The CDR3 runs 14 residues. Germline V lookup: CDR1 SGDLS, CDR2 YYNGEE. V gave up 0 bases and J gave up 2 bases, with 8 bases separating them. CDR3 sequence: CASSVEAVNTEAFF. The CDR3 nucleotides read TGTGCCAGCAGCGTAGAGGCGGTTAACACTGAAGCTTTCTTT.

The chain links TRBV2 to TRBJ2-2; 7 bases map to TRBD2. The length of the CDR3 is 15 residues. CDR1 and CDR2 from the germline V gene are SNHLY and FYNNEI. The V segment lost 3 bases and the J segment 1 base; nucleotides outside the gene matches: 2. This chain's CDR3 is CASSDGRGNTGELFF. The DNA for the CDR3 is TGTGCCAGCAGTGATGGGAGGGGGAACACCGGGGAGCTGTTTTTT.

The V and J genes are TRBV7-2 and TRBJ1-4; 7 bases match TRBD1. The length of the CDR3 is 14 residues. Germline lookup yields CDR1 SGHTA and CDR2 FQGNSA. Trimming cost V 2 bases and J 12 bases; bases outside gene matches: 9. The CDR3 bases are TGTGCCAGCAGCTTAACAGGGGCAAGCGTTGAACTGTTTTTT. Translation gives CASSLTGASVELFF. Looking up the rest from reference TRBV7-2 and TRBJ1-4 gives the full variable domain: GAGVSQSPSNKVTEKGKDVELRCDPISGHTALYWYRQSLGQGLEFLIYFQGNSAPDKSGLPSDRFSAERTGGSVSTLTIQRTQQEDSAVYLCASSLTGASVELFFGSGTQLSVL.

The chain employs TRBV4-3 and TRBJ2-1; D is unresolved. The V end was cut by 2 bases, the J end by 6 bases, with 11 bases between. This CDR3 spans 14 amino acids. The germline V gene encodes CDR1 LGHNA and CDR2 YSLEER. The CDR3 bases are TGCGCCAGCAGCCAAAGCGAGATCGGCAATGAGCAGTTCTTC. This codes for CASSQSEIGNEQFF.

The chain couples TRBV6-5 to TRBJ2-1; D may be TRBD1 (5 bases). Trimming removed 6 bases from V and 7 bases from J, with 19 bases in between. Germline V CDR1 and CDR2: MNHEY, SVGAGI. The CDR3 extends over 15 amino acids. The chain's CDR3 is CASSLIGARWNEQFF. For the CDR3, the DNA is TGTGCCAGCAGCTTAATAGGGGCCCGCTGGAATGAGCAGTTCTTC.

The CDR3 loop is CASRGGLNTGELFF. CDR3 coding DNA: TGTGCCAGCAGGGGGGGTCTGAACACCGGGGAGCTGTTTTTT. The chain links TRBV6-5 to TRBJ2-2; D may be TRBD2 (6 bases). The ends were cut back, 6 bases at V and 1 base at J, with 9 bases in the middle. The CDR3 runs to 14 residues. In germline, CDR1 is MNHEY, CDR2 SVGAGI.

V is TRBV5-1 and J is TRBJ2-2, with TRBD2 matching 10 bases. V lost 7 bases, J lost 1 base, and 4 bases stayed unmatched. Germline V gene data show CDR1 as SGHRS and CDR2 as YFSETQ. CDR3 length: 15 amino acids. CDR3 DNA: TGCGCCAGCGGGGGACTAGCGCTGAACACCGGGGAGCTGTTTTTT. Encoded protein: CASGGLALNTGELFF.

This clone was counted once. This sequence joins TRBV4-2 and TRBJ2-3; maybe TRBD2 (6 bases). The CDR3 extends over 15 amino acids. The germline V gene has CDR1 LGHNA and CDR2 YNFKEQ. The V end lost 0 bases, the J end lost 1 base, and 8 bases lay between the germline ends. The CDR3 spells CASSQEEGRTDTQYF. In DNA form, the CDR3 reads TGTGCCAGCAGCCAAGAGGAGGGGCGCACAGATACGCAGTATTTT.

The J gene is TRBJ1-5, the V gene TRBV25-1; D gene unclear. Between the trimmed V and J ends, which lost 4 bases and 1 base, there was a span of 5 bases. The germline V gene encodes CDR1 MGHDK and CDR2 SYGVNS. The CDR3 consists of 13 residues. CDR3 DNA sequence: TGTGCCAGCAGTGCGGGAAGCAATCAGCCCCAGCATTTT. Translating gives CASSAGSNQPQHF.

For the CDR3, the DNA is TGTGCCAGCAGCTCGGGACAGGGGGGGCACTATGGCTACACCTTC. Protein sequence: CASSSGQGGHYGYTF. J is TRBJ1-2 and V is TRBV7-8; TRBD1 agrees at 11 bases. The CDR3 loop spans 15 amino acids. The J segment lost 3 bases and the V segment lost 4 bases, leaving 4 bases of the junction unmatched. The germline gives CDR1 SGHVS, CDR2 FQNEAQ. Combining the CDR3 with reference TRBV7-8 and TRBJ1-2 gives the whole variable domain GAGVSQSPRYKVAKRGQDVALRCDPISGHVSLFWYQQALGQGPEFLTYFQNEAQLDKSGLPSDRFFAERPEGSVSTLKIQRTQQEDSAVYLCASSSGQGGHYGYTFGSGTRLTVV.

The chain is built from TRBV6-5 and TRBJ1-1, with 7 nucleotides matching TRBD1. Germline V gives CDR1 MNHEY, CDR2 SVGAGI. The CDR3 is made up of 13 amino acids. V shed 10 bases, J shed 4 bases, and the junction held 9 bases outside the gene matches. The CDR3 region is CATQPDRATEAFF. CDR3 DNA sequence: TGTGCCACCCAACCCGACAGGGCCACTGAAGCTTTCTTT.

The count of this clone is one. The rearrangement links TRBV4-3 to TRBJ2-5, with 11 bases fitting TRBD1. The CDR3 is 15 amino acids. Germline V lookup: CDR1 LGHNA, CDR2 YSLEER. V shed 1 base and J 4 bases; nucleotides not matched to a gene: 2. The CDR3 spells CASSQAGQGVETQYF. The CDR3 DNA is TGCGCCAGCAGCCAAGCGGGACAGGGGGTAGAGACCCAGTACTTC.

The chain employs TRBV30 and TRBJ2-4; TRBD1 matches 8 bases. Per the germline V gene, CDR1 is GTSNPN and CDR2 is SVGIG (reference sequence). The V gene end was trimmed by 0 bases and the J gene end by 7 bases; junction bases not matched to a gene: 11. This CDR3 comprises 16 residues. The CDR3 DNA reads as TGTGCCTGGAGTGTAACCCGACAGGGGATGAAGAACATTCAGTACTTC. This translates into CAWSVTRQGMKNIQYF.

The chain carries TRBV7-9 and TRBJ1-2; weak D call: TRBD1 (6 bases). Trimming took 8 bases from V and 3 from J, leaving 13 bases between them. The CDR3 has 13 amino acids. Germline V lookup: CDR1 SEHNR, CDR2 FQNEAQ (reference sequence). Written as DNA, the CDR3 is TGTGCCAGCCGGGGCAGGGGCCACTATGGCTACACCTTC. It encodes CASRGRGHYGYTF.

A note on this clone: Other DNA sequences within the sample encode an identical CDR3. The chain employs TRBV18 and TRBJ1-1, with D possibly TRBD1 on 6 matching bases. The CDR3 extends over 13 amino acids. Germline CDR1 reads KGHSH; CDR2 reads LQKENI. V was clipped by 3 bases and J by 3 bases, with 8 bases between them. CDR3 region: CASSPRQDTEAFF. The DNA for the CDR3 is TGTGCCAGCTCACCCCGACAGGACACTGAAGCTTTCTTT.

This clone was found once. This chain uses TRBV30 with TRBJ2-1; no firm D call. With 3 bases removed from V and 4 bases from J, the gap between germline ends came to 10 bases. Germline-derived CDR1 and CDR2 are GTSNPN and SVGIG (reference sequence). This CDR3 is 13 amino acids long. CDR3: CAWSGLLYNEQFF. Here the CDR3 DNA reads TGTGCCTGGAGCGGCCTACTATACAATGAGCAGTTCTTC. Complete variable domain (other parts from reference TRBV30 and TRBJ2-1): SQTIHQWPATLVQPVGSPLSLECTVEGTSNPNLYWYRQAAGRGLQLLFYSVGIGQISSEVPQNLSASRPQDRQFILSSKKLLLSDSGFYLCAWSGLLYNEQFFGPGTRLTVL.